This T cell receptor beta chain was sequenced for a study of T cell responses to AZD1222 COVID-19 vaccine. Study details: Recipients boosted at about 4 weeks or about 12 weeks are pooled. General observations from the study: No day 14 peak samples; only post-peak repertoires were characterized. Donors were chiefly white British, with a greater number of females, and clonal diversity was perhaps underestimated.

With regard to this clone: The target antigen is unknown.

The germline V gene encodes CDR1 SGHTA and CDR2 FQGTGA. V dropped 5 bases and J dropped 8 bases, with 12 bases sitting between them. CDR3 length equals 13 residues. The table came from immunoSEQ multiplex PCR; TCRdb's copy has only in-frame clones and leaves some out. Of 120,000 to 150,000 clones in the sample, about 91% were seen once. The sequence was collected from an adult in good health. This specimen was peripheral blood, taken on day 0 of AZD1222 vaccination. The chain employs TRBV7-3 and TRBJ1-4, with a tentative D call TRBD1 (6 bases). The CDR3 sequence is CASSARGGEKLFF. Written as DNA, the CDR3 is TGTGCCAGCAGCGCACGAGGGGGGGAAAAACTGTTTTTT.